The 30 T cell receptor beta chains below were found in one sample sequenced in a study of T cell repertoires in cytomegalovirus infection. TCRdb fed the reads into MiXCR, producing one record per CDR3 protein. The sample records 350,000 to 400,000 distinct CDR3 sequences, about 32% being singletons. Antigens for these TCRs are unknown. The material was cultured PBMCs, obtained from culture after CMV antigen stimulation. These receptors all come from a human donor in good health (CMV status not recorded). Some clones in this sample may be carry-over from other donors' samples.

The CDR3 DNA follows: TGCGCCAGCAGCCGGTCCGGGACAGGGGGCAGCACAGATACGCAGTATTTT. Protein: CASSRSGTGGSTDTQYF. This chain joins TRBV4-1 and TRBJ2-3; 12 positions match TRBD1. CDR3 length equals 17 residues. With V trimmed by 4 bases and J by 0 bases, 5 bases remained unmatched. Germline loops: CDR1 MGHRA, CDR2 YSYEKL.

V and J are TRBV7-2 and TRBJ2-2; D not certain. The germline CDR1 and CDR2 sequences are SGHTA and FQGNSA. This CDR3 spans 13 amino acids. V was trimmed by 5 bases and J by 2 bases, leaving 6 bases between them. This chain's CDR3 is CASSEINTGELFF. The CDR3 nucleotides read TGTGCCAGCAGCGAGATAAACACCGGGGAGCTGTTTTTT.

This sequence joins TRBV28 and TRBJ2-4, with 11 bases lining up with TRBD1. Germline CDR1 is MDHEN and CDR2 is SYDVKM. The CDR3 extends over 16 amino acids. V lost 5 bases to trimming and J lost 0 bases; unmatched junction nucleotides: 3. CDR3 bases: TGTGCCAGCAGTCCGGGGACAGGGGGAGCCAAAAACATTCAGTACTTC. It specifies CASSPGTGGAKNIQYF. Based on the CDR3 plus reference TRBV28 and TRBJ2-4, the full variable domain is DVKVTQSSRYLVKRTGEKVFLECVQDMDHENMFWYRQDPGLGLRLIYFSYDVKMKEKGDIPEGYSVSREKKERFSLILESASTNQTSMYLCASSPGTGGAKNIQYFGAGTRLSVL.

This chain connects TRBV12-3 or TRBV12-4 to TRBJ1-5; 9 bases line up with TRBD1. Trimming cost V 5 bases and J 7 bases; bases outside gene matches: 12. CDR3 length: 16 residues. The chain's CDR3 is CASSLGGQGEGQPQHF. The CDR3 region has the DNA TGTGCCAGCAGTCTGGGGGGACAGGGTGAGGGACAGCCCCAGCATTTT.

V gene TRBV5-6 combines with J gene TRBJ1-1, with unresolved D. This CDR3 spans 16 amino acids. The V gene lost 5 bases and the J gene lost 1 base, with 18 bases spanning the gap. The germline V gene encodes CDR1 SGHDT and CDR2 YYEEEE. The DNA for the CDR3 is TGTGCCAGCAGTTTAATAGCATCAGAGACGAACACTGAAGCTTTCTTT. The encoded protein is CASSLIASETNTEAFF.

The chain recombines TRBV20-1 with TRBJ1-4; D gene unclear. Deletions cut 1 base from V and 1 base from J, with 10 bases between. The CDR3 extends over 15 amino acids. The germline CDR1 and CDR2 sequences are DFQATT and SNEGSKA (reference sequence). CDR3 residues: CSARAGGETNEKLFF. CDR3 nucleotides: TGCAGTGCTAGAGCGGGCGGAGAAACTAATGAAAAACTGTTTTTT.

This clonotype was observed a handful of times. The chain recombines TRBV7-8 with TRBJ2-7, with 11 bases aligning to TRBD2. The CDR3 loop spans 16 amino acids. V dropped 4 bases and J dropped 0; count of bases not matched to a gene: 5. Germline V gives CDR1 SGHVS, CDR2 FQNEAQ. DNA of the CDR3: TGTGCCAGCAGCTCCTTAGCGGGAGGGAGCTCCTACGAGCAGTACTTC. Amino acid sequence: CASSSLAGGSSYEQYF.

The rearrangement uses TRBV12-3 or TRBV12-4 and TRBJ2-3; D uncertain. Trimming cost V 5 bases and J 6 bases, with 9 bases left between them. The CDR3 contains 12 residues. CDR3 sequence: CASSMPTDTQYF. The CDR3, as DNA: TGTGCCAGCAGTATGCCGACGGATACGCAGTATTTT.

This chain joins TRBV28 and TRBJ1-5; 12 bases agree with TRBD1. After removal of 7 bases from V and 1 base from J, the junction contained 11 bases not matched to a gene. This CDR3 is 18 amino acids long. Germline CDR1 is MDHEN and CDR2 is SYDVKM. The CDR3, as DNA: TGTGCCAGCATCGACCGGGACAGGGGGCGTACGAGCAATCAGCCCCAGCATTTT. This sequence encodes CASIDRDRGRTSNQPQHF.

The chain is built from TRBV12-3 or TRBV12-4 and TRBJ2-1; 13 bases agree with TRBD2. The CDR3 sequence is 21 residues long. V dropped 3 bases and J dropped 2; count of bases not matched to a gene: 16. The DNA for the CDR3 is TGTGCCAGCAGTTTGAGGGGGGGACTAGCGGGACCGGCCGTGACCTACAATGAGCAGTTCTTC. Amino acid sequence: CASSLRGGLAGPAVTYNEQFF.

The chain has TRBV7-2 and TRBJ1-2; D is uncertain. Per the germline V gene, CDR1 is SGHTA and CDR2 is FQGNSA. V dropped 7 bases and J dropped 8 bases, with 20 bases sitting between them. There are 14 residues in the CDR3. The CDR3 DNA is TGTGCCAGCACCCCTCGGCGGGGTTCGGGAGGCTACACCTTC. Translation: CASTPRRGSGGYTF.

This chain joins TRBV30 and TRBJ2-7; TRBD1 matches 9 bases. The CDR3 spans 13 residues. Germline-derived CDR1 and CDR2 are GTSNPN and SVGIG (reference sequence). V shed 3 bases and J 6 bases; nucleotides not matched to a gene: 6. The CDR3 here is CAWSPGTGTEQYV. The CDR3, as DNA: TGTGCCTGGAGCCCGGGGACAGGGACCGAGCAGTACGTC.

This chain connects TRBV15 to TRBJ1-4, with D possibly TRBD1 on 5 matching bases. Trimming pared 5 bases from V and 4 bases from J, leaving 14 bases between. The CDR3 sequence is 15 residues long. Germline V lookup: CDR1 LNHNV, CDR2 YYDKDF (reference sequence). The CDR3 DNA reads as TGTGCCACCAGCGGGGCGGGGTACAATAATGAAAAACTGTTTTTT. It yields the protein CATSGAGYNNEKLFF.

This clonotype has only a few counts. J is TRBJ2-3 and V is TRBV7-2; D not resolved. CDR3 length: 14 amino acids. The germline gives CDR1 SGHTA, CDR2 FQGNSA. Trimming removed 5 bases at V and 2 bases at J, with 11 bases between. CDR3 amino acids: CASSPRRATDTQYF. The CDR3 DNA reads TGTGCCAGCAGCCCCCGACGAGCCACAGATACGCAGTATTTT.

The chain combines TRBV19 with TRBJ2-3; D gene uncertain. The V end was cut by 1 base, the J end by 2 bases, with 13 bases between. Germline V gives CDR1 LNHDA, CDR2 SQIVND (reference sequence). CDR3 length: 16 amino acids. The CDR3 spells CASSIVAEGNTDTQYF. For the CDR3, the DNA is TGTGCCAGTAGTATAGTCGCGGAAGGCAACACAGATACGCAGTATTTT. Looking up the rest from reference TRBV19 and TRBJ2-3 gives the full variable domain: DGGITQSPKYLFRKEGQNVTLSCEQNLNHDAMYWYRQDPGQGLRLIYYSQIVNDFQKGDIAEGYSVSREKKESFPLTVTSAQKNPTAFYLCASSIVAEGNTDTQYFGPGTRLTVL.

The rearrangement joins TRBV6-2 or TRBV6-3 to TRBJ2-5, with D perhaps matching TRBD1 (6 bases). The CDR3 extends over 14 amino acids. Trimming pared 5 bases from V and 2 bases from J, leaving 12 bases between. Germline CDR1 MNHEY, CDR2 SVGEGT. CDR3 bases: TGTGCCAGCAGTACAGGGTTCCAGCAAGAGACCCAGTACTTC. This translates into CASSTGFQQETQYF.

The chain combines TRBV14 with TRBJ2-3; no clear D gene. The CDR3 has 16 amino acids. CDR1 and CDR2 from the germline V gene are SGHDN and FVKESK. Trimming shortened V by 1 base and J by 2 bases, and 13 bases separated the two germline ends. CDR3 bases: TGTGCCAGCAGCCAAGTGCTTTCTGGCTTCACAGATACGCAGTATTTT. It yields the protein CASSQVLSGFTDTQYF.

In its sample, this clonotype was seen a few times. The chain recombines TRBV6-1 with TRBJ2-1, with D possibly being TRBD1 (5 bases). Trimming cost V 1 base and J 5 bases, with 12 bases left between them. This CDR3 is 15 amino acids long. Germline V CDR1 and CDR2: MNHNS, SASEGT. The CDR3 DNA is TGTGCCAGCAGTGAAGGGATCTGGGGCCACAATGAGCAGTTCTTC. It yields the protein CASSEGIWGHNEQFF.

This clonotype has at least ten counts. The CDR3 sequence is CASSYERLAGGGNIQYF. CDR3 in DNA: TGTGCCAGCAGTTACGAAAGACTAGCGGGAGGAGGGAACATTCAGTACTTC. The chain has TRBV6-2 or TRBV6-3 and TRBJ2-4; 13 bases agree with TRBD2. V was pared by 2 bases and J by 7 bases, with 8 bases of the junction left unmatched. Germline V gene sequence: CDR1 MNHEY, CDR2 SVGEGT. This CDR3 spans 17 amino acids.

This clonotype was seen only a few times. V usage is TRBV4-1 and J usage is TRBJ2-5, with 9 positions matching TRBD2. With 1 base clipped from V and 4 bases from J, the junction kept 7 bases outside the gene matches. Per the germline V gene, CDR1 is MGHRA and CDR2 is YSYEKL. The CDR3 sequence is 16 residues long. In nucleotides, the CDR3 is TGCGCCAGCAGCCAAGGAATTAGCGGGAGAAGAGAGACCCAGTACTTC. Amino acid sequence: CASSQGISGRRETQYF.

This clonotype was picked up one time. One end of the junction fails to match germline, which may point to a read error. The J gene is TRBJ1-2, the V gene TRBV5-1; the D gene is possibly TRBD1 (5 bases). The germline V gene encodes CDR1 SGHRS and CDR2 YFSETQ. CDR3 length: 13 residues. The CDR3 DNA reads TGCGCCAGCAGCTTGGAGAGGGGCAGGGCCCATTTCTTC. This encodes CASSLERGRAHFF.

V usage is TRBV7-8 and J usage is TRBJ2-7, with 8 bases identical to TRBD1. CDR3 size: 17 residues. CDR1 is SGHVS, CDR2 FQNEAQ, per germline. V shed 4 bases and J 4 bases; nucleotides not matched to a gene: 15. The CDR3, as DNA: TGTGCCAGCAGCTCGGACAGGGTCCATCCCAAGGTTTACGAGCAGTACGTC. Residues: CASSSDRVHPKVYEQYV.

This clonotype was observed at least ten times. The chain joins TRBV4-1 to TRBJ1-2, with D unresolved. Per germline, CDR1 MGHRA and CDR2 YSYEKL. The CDR3 covers 14 residues. The ends were cut back, 1 base at V and 0 bases at J, with 6 bases in the middle. CDR3 loop: CASSQVDPNYGYTF. CDR3 nucleotides: TGCGCCAGCAGCCAAGTGGACCCTAACTATGGCTACACCTTC.

The chain combines TRBV18 with TRBJ2-5; no clear D. CDR1 KGHSH and CDR2 LQKENI come from the germline V gene. This CDR3 has 11 amino acids. V lost 4 bases and J lost 4, with 4 bases in between. The DNA of the CDR3 is TGTGCCAGCTCACAGCTAGAGACCCAGTACTTC. Its protein is CASSQLETQYF.

The chain is built from TRBV7-2 and TRBJ2-2; D is perhaps TRBD2 (5 bases). The CDR3 sequence is 16 residues long. Germline V gene data show CDR1 as SGHTA and CDR2 as FQGNSA. Between the trimmed V and J ends, which lost 3 bases and 5 bases, there was a span of 16 bases. CDR3 in DNA: TGTGCCAGCAGCTTTCCCCGGGGAGAGTGGACCGGGGAGCTGTTTTTT. The encoded protein is CASSFPRGEWTGELFF.

The sample holds a few counts of this clonotype. The V and J genes are TRBV24-1 and TRBJ2-1; D tentatively reads TRBD1 or TRBD2 (5 bases each). V dropped 1 base and J dropped 1 base, with 10 bases sitting between them. The germline V gene has CDR1 KGHDR and CDR2 SFDVKD. The CDR3 covers 16 residues. CDR3 coding DNA: TGTGCCACCAGTGATTTTCCAGGGAGTTCCTACAATGAGCAGTTCTTC. It codes for CATSDFPGSSYNEQFF.

The chain combines TRBV6-1 with TRBJ1-5, with 11 nucleotides matching TRBD1. The CDR3 is made up of 19 amino acids. Trimming at V came to 2 bases and at J to 1 base, leaving 10 bases not matched to a gene. Germline CDR1 is MNHNS and CDR2 is SASEGT. The DNA of the CDR3 is TGTGCCAGCAGTGAAAGGCGGGACAGGGGGTTTTCAAGCAATCAGCCCCAGCATTTT. It codes for CASSERRDRGFSSNQPQHF.

This clonotype occurred a few times. The rearrangement links TRBV19 to TRBJ2-1; weak D call: TRBD1 (6 bases). The CDR3 consists of 15 residues. The V gene lost 6 bases and the J gene lost 5 bases, with 17 bases spanning the gap. Germline V gene sequence: CDR1 LNHDA, CDR2 SQIVND (reference sequence). In DNA, the CDR3 is TGTGCCAGTAGCCTATCCCGGGACACCCACAATGAGCAGTTCTTC. Translation: CASSLSRDTHNEQFF.

CDR3 nucleotides: TGTGCCAGTAGCCGCGCAGCGGGAGGGGGAGAGACCCAGTACTTC. This translates into CASSRAAGGGETQYF. The rearrangement joins TRBV19 to TRBJ2-5; 10 positions match TRBD2. The CDR3 loop spans 15 amino acids. J gave up 4 bases and V 6 bases, and 8 bases lay outside the gene matches. Germline CDR1 reads LNHDA; CDR2 reads SQIVND (reference sequence).

This clonotype was observed a single time. The V call is TRBV20-1, the J call TRBJ1-5, with 9 positions matching TRBD1. The V gene end was trimmed by 3 bases and the J gene end by 2 bases; junction bases not matched to a gene: 8. This CDR3 has 16 amino acids. The germline gives CDR1 DFQATT, CDR2 SNEGSKA (reference sequence). The CDR3 is CSASTGGGFGNQPQHF. CDR3 DNA sequence: TGCAGTGCTAGTACAGGGGGCGGGTTTGGCAATCAGCCCCAGCATTTT.